Included here is one TCR beta chain sequence, with context. Assay used: immunoSEQ multiplex PCR; TCRdb lists only in-frame clones, some missing. This sample yields roughly 120,000 clones, of which approximately 89% are seen a single time; 0.25% to 0.3% belongs to the top ten. Germline values: CDR1 SGHTA, CDR2 FQGNSA. The length of the CDR3 is 17 residues. J gave up 6 bases and V 2 bases, and 12 bases lay outside the gene matches. The data stem from a study of OX40 agonist ivuxolimab in advanced cancers. Across the study: Intravenous ivuxolimab at 0.01 to 10 mg/kg was given to patients every 2 weeks.

Sample: CD4+ or CD8+ T cells sorted from blood, taken in a trial of the OX40 agonist ivuxolimab. The J gene is TRBJ1-1, the V gene TRBV7-2; TRBD1 matches at 10 bases. The source is an adult with an advanced solid tumor such as melanoma, head and neck, liver or kidney cancer. For the CDR3, the DNA is TGTGCCAGCAGCTTATCGTCGGACAGGGGGATCCCCCCTGAAGCTTTCTTT. Translation gives CASSLSSDRGIPPEAFF.